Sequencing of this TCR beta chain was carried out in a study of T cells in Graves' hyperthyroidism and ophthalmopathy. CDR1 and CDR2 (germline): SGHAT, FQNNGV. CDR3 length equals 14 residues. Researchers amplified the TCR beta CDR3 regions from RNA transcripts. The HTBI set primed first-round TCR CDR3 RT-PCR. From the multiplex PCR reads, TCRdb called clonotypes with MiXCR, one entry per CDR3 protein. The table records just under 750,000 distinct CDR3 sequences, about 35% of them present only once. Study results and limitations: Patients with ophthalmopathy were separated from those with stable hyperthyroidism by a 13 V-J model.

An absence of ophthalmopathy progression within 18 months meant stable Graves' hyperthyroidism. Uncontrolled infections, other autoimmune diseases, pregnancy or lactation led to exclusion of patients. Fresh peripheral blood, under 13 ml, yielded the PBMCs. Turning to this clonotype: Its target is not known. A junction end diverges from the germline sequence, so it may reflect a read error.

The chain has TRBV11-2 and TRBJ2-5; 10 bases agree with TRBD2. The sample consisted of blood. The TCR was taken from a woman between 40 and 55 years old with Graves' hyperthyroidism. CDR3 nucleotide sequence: TGTGCCTGCAGCTTAGGACTAGCGGAAGAGACCCAGTACTTC. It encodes CACSLGLAEETQYF.